These 7 T cell receptor beta chains share one sample of origin, sequenced in a study of T cell repertoires in cytomegalovirus infection. TCRdb re-called the reads through MiXCR, storing one row per CDR3 protein. The sample includes 680,000 or so distinct CDR3 sequences, under 40% seen only once; the top ten take under 3.5%. Material: PBMCs. These receptors came from a human donor in good health (CMV status not recorded). Some clones in this sample may be carry-over from other donors' samples.

This clonotype has only a few counts. This chain joins TRBV12-3 or TRBV12-4 and TRBJ2-1; D gene ambiguous. Trimming removed 6 bases at V and 4 bases at J, with 22 bases between. There are 17 residues in the CDR3. This CDR3 reads CASSFPHTRTKYNEQFF. CDR3 bases: TGTGCCAGCAGCTTCCCACACACCCGGACCAAATACAATGAGCAGTTCTTC.

The V and J genes are TRBV28 and TRBJ2-6, with D perhaps TRBD2 (5 bases). CDR1 is MDHEN and CDR2 is SYDVKM in the germline V gene. V was clipped by 3 bases and J by 4 bases, with 13 bases between them. This CDR3 contains 16 residues. The CDR3 here is CASSLPTSLGANVLTF. In DNA, the CDR3 is TGTGCCAGCAGTTTGCCCACTAGTCTCGGGGCCAACGTCCTGACTTTC.

As concerns this clonotype: Just one base apart from a much larger clone, this may be a read error. The DNA for the CDR3 is TGTGCCAGGAGCCAGGGACAGGCGACCTTGTACACTGAAGCTTTCTTT. It translates to CARSQGQATLYTEAFF. The chain combines TRBV7-8 with TRBJ1-1; 8 nucleotides align to TRBD1. CDR1 and CDR2 (germline): SGHVS, FQNEAQ. Trimming at V came to 9 bases and at J to 3 bases, leaving 15 bases not matched to a gene. The CDR3 has 16 amino acids. Full variable domain (remainder filled in from reference TRBV7-8 and TRBJ1-1): GAGVSQSPRYKVAKRGQDVALRCDPISGHVSLFWYQQALGQGPEFLTYFQNEAQLDKSGLPSDRFFAERPEGSVSTLKIQRTQQEDSAVYLCARSQGQATLYTEAFFGQGTRLTVV.

V is TRBV4-2 and J is TRBJ2-5, with TRBD2 matching 9 bases. V shed 4 bases, J shed 5 bases, and the junction held 11 bases outside the gene matches. The CDR3 is 16 amino acids. Germline V gene data show CDR1 as LGHNA and CDR2 as YNFKEQ. CDR3 sequence: CASSRTRASGDETQYF. The CDR3 bases are TGTGCCAGCAGCCGGACCCGGGCTAGCGGGGACGAGACCCAGTACTTC.

The V and J genes are TRBV28 and TRBJ1-1; D gene ambiguous. From germline, CDR1 is MDHEN and CDR2 SYDVKM. The CDR3 spans 13 residues. Trimming took off 1 base at V and 6 bases at J, with 9 bases between the two ends. The DNA for the CDR3 is TGTGCCAGCAGTTTATATGTCAGCGCTGAAGCTTTCTTT. Translated, it gives CASSLYVSAEAFF.

The chain joins TRBV29-1 to TRBJ2-7, with D hard to call. Between the trimmed V and J ends, which lost 1 base and 6 bases, there was a span of 10 bases. This CDR3 is built from 12 residues. CDR1 and CDR2 from the germline V gene are SQVTM and ANQGSEA. The chain's CDR3 is CSVEGNWGEQYF. CDR3 sequence (DNA): TGCAGCGTTGAAGGGAACTGGGGCGAGCAGTACTTC.

This clonotype came up a few times. This chain connects TRBV4-1 to TRBJ2-1; D not certain. The germline V gene has CDR1 MGHRA and CDR2 YSYEKL. The V and J ends lost 0 bases and 10 bases respectively, with 22 bases between them. The CDR3 extends over 17 amino acids. CDR3 sequence reads: CASSQDRPGSLVGEQFF. The CDR3 DNA is TGCGCCAGCAGCCAAGATCGCCCGGGCTCACTTGTGGGGGAGCAGTTCTTC.